These T cell receptor beta chains were read from a single sample in a study of vaccination and CD4 T cells after COVID-19. Antigens of these TCRs are unknown. TCRdb passed the PCR reads through MiXCR, listing each CDR3 protein once. The profile shows around 8,000 distinct CDR3 sequences, over 30% of them singletons. The sequenced sample consisted of CD4+ T cells from blood, cultured in vitro. The receptors shown here come from a human donor in good health. Both conserved end residues are part of each CDR3. D genes are given only for firm matches. The listing skips clone size in some rows; elsewhere it reads once, few, many or a size class.

d_call j_call clone_size v_call cdr3_nt cdr3_aa
- TRBJ2-6 once TRBV6-1 TGTGCCAGCAGGCCCTACTCTGGGGCCAACGTCCTGACTTTC CASRPYSGANVLTF
TRBD1 TRBJ1-1 medium-sized TRBV15 TGTGCCACCAGCAGAGATCTGAGGGGGCGAGCTGAAGCTTTCTTT CATSRDLRGRAEAFF
- TRBJ1-2 few TRBV27 TGTGCCAGCAGTTCCGTGACAGAACACTATGGCTACACCTTC CASSSVTEHYGYTF
- TRBJ2-1 - TRBV20-1 TGCAGTGCTAGAATTACAAACTCAGGGGGGGGGAATGAGCAGTTCTTC CSARITNSGGGNEQFF
- TRBJ1-1 few TRBV6-1 TGTGCCAGCACCTCAGGGATGGGGAACACTGAAGCTTTCTTT CASTSGMGNTEAFF
- TRBJ1-5 few TRBV6-2/TRBV6-3 TGTGCCAGCAGCCCCCGGACGCCTTTGGGACATCGCCGATGGCCCCAGCATTTT CASSPRTPLGHRRWPQHF
- TRBJ1-1 few TRBV19 TGTGCCAGTAGTATTTCGGGGGAGCACACTGAAGCTTTCTTT CASSISGEHTEAFF
- TRBJ1-6 few TRBV6-1 TGTGCCAGCAGTGAAGCGGGGGGGCCCAGGTCCTATAATTCACCCCTCCACTTT CASSEAGGPRSYNSPLHF
- TRBJ2-3 - TRBV11-2 TGTGCCAGCAGCTTAGCGGGGAACACAGATACGCAGTATTTT CASSLAGNTDTQYF
- TRBJ1-5 few TRBV20-1 TGCAGTGCTAGCCCCTTAGAGGAGAACCAGCCCCAGCATTTT CSASPLEENQPQHF
- TRBJ2-7 - TRBV7-8 TGTGCCAGCAGCCAAACAGGGCTCGGGGTCTACGAGCAGTACTTC CASSQTGLGVYEQYF
TRBD2 TRBJ2-3 - TRBV12-3/TRBV12-4 TGTGCCAGCAGTACAGCGACTAGCGGGGGGGACCCAGATACGCAGTATTTT CASSTATSGGDPDTQYF
- TRBJ2-7 few TRBV19 TGTGCCAGTAGTCCGACACTTTACTACGAGCAGTACTTC CASSPTLYYEQYF
- TRBJ1-5 few TRBV7-2 TGTGCCAGCAGCTTAATCCTACAAAGAGGGGGACAGCCCCAGCATTTT CASSLILQRGGQPQHF
- TRBJ1-5 few TRBV12-3/TRBV12-4 TGTGCCAGCAGTCCCACCGTGGGGATGGGGCATCAGCCCCAGCATTTT CASSPTVGMGHQPQHF
- TRBJ1-1 - TRBV7-2 TGTGCCAGCAGCTCCCAGGGGTTTGACACTGAAGCTTTCTTT CASSSQGFDTEAFF
- TRBJ1-1 - TRBV19 TGTGCCAGTAGTCCAACGGACAAGAACACTGAAGCTTTCTTT CASSPTDKNTEAFF
- TRBJ1-1 - TRBV27 TGTGCCAGCAGTCCATACCTACAGGCCATGAACACTGAAGCTTTCTTT CASSPYLQAMNTEAFF
TRBD1 TRBJ1-3 few TRBV19 TGTGCCAGTAGTTCCAGGGGACAGGCTGGAAACACCATATATTTT CASSSRGQAGNTIYF
TRBD1 TRBJ2-1 - TRBV10-1 TGCGCCAGCAGGCCGGGACAGGGGGCGGGCGAGCAGTTCTTC CASRPGQGAGEQFF
- TRBJ1-1 few TRBV6-5 TGTGCCAGCAGTTTGTCGGGGTTGAACACTGAAGCTTTCTTT CASSLSGLNTEAFF
- TRBJ2-3 few TRBV6-5 TGTGCCAGCAGTTATACGCGGGGTTACACAGATACGCAGTATTTT CASSYTRGYTDTQYF
- TRBJ2-3 - TRBV7-2 TGTGCCAGCAGCTCCAGGGAATTCGCGCAGTATTTT CASSSREFAQYF
- TRBJ2-3 - TRBV7-3 TGTGCCAGCAGCTTGGGGACCAGGGGATTAGGACCAGATACGCAGTATTTT CASSLGTRGLGPDTQYF
TRBD1 TRBJ1-5 few TRBV19 TGTGCCAGTAATACAAGGGACAGGGGGCGGCCCCAGCATTTT CASNTRDRGRPQHF
TRBD2 TRBJ2-7 - TRBV2 TGTGCCAGCAGAGAACCTAGCGGATCCTACGAGCAGTACTTC CASREPSGSYEQYF
- TRBJ1-1 few TRBV6-5 TGTGCCAGCAGTTTAGACAGGAACACTGAAGCTTTCTTT CASSLDRNTEAFF
- TRBJ2-3 few TRBV6-4 TGTGCCAGCAGTGAGATGGCTAGCGAGACAGATACGCAGTATTTT CASSEMASETDTQYF
- TRBJ2-5 - TRBV5-1 TGCGCCAGCAGCTCCGGGAGAGGAGAGACCCAGTACTTC CASSSGRGETQYF
- TRBJ2-2 - TRBV7-9 TGTGCCAGCAGCCGAGCACCGACCGGGGAGCTGTTTTTT CASSRAPTGELFF
- TRBJ1-6 - TRBV12-3/TRBV12-4 TGTGCCAGCAGTTTAGCGCGGCCGGGGAGTTCACCCCTCCACTTT CASSLARPGSSPLHF
TRBD1 TRBJ1-1 few TRBV25-1 TGTGCCAGCAGTGATCAAACCCCGAGGACAGGAAACACTGAAGCTTTCTTT CASSDQTPRTGNTEAFF
- TRBJ1-5 few TRBV6-1 TGTGCCAGCAGTGAAATGGGGGTATCTCAGCCTCAGCATTTT CASSEMGVSQPQHF
TRBD2 TRBJ2-3 - TRBV20-1 TGCAGTGCAATAGCGGGAGGAAGAACAGATACGCAGTATTTT CSAIAGGRTDTQYF
TRBD1 TRBJ2-5 once TRBV27 TGTGCCAGCAATCCCTCAGACAGGGCGGGAGAGACCCAGTACTTC CASNPSDRAGETQYF
TRBD2 TRBJ2-1 once TRBV20-1 TGCAGTGCTAGAGTCGGGGGGGCCGGGAGGAATGAGCAGTTCTTC CSARVGGAGRNEQFF
- TRBJ1-1 - TRBV11-1 TGTGCCAGCAGCTTAGCGGGCATAGTCACTGAAGCTTTCTTT CASSLAGIVTEAFF
TRBD1 TRBJ2-1 - TRBV20-1 TGCAGTGCTAGAGATCCGACAGGGGGCGCGGACTCCTGGGGGGAGCAGTTCTTC CSARDPTGGADSWGEQFF
TRBD1 TRBJ2-2 - TRBV29-1 TGCAGCACTACAAAAGGGGGCGATTACACCGGGGAGCTGTTTTTT CSTTKGGDYTGELFF